The rows below give T cell receptor beta chains drawn from one sample of a study of cytotoxic CD8 clonotypes in ibrutinib-treated CLL. Generated by immunoSEQ multiplex PCR, the TCRdb table keeps only in-frame clones and is missing some. The sample has 300,000 to 350,000 clones, about 77% seen once; the top ten hold approximately 7%. This sample comprised PBMCs, obtained before ibrutinib treatment. The receptors were sampled from a human donor with chronic lymphocytic leukemia. Both conserved end residues are part of each CDR3. A D gene is named only where the DNA matches it firmly. A row's size may be missing; if present it is once, few, many or a size class.

d_call,j_call,clone_size,v_call,cdr3_aa,cdr3_nt
TRBD2,TRBJ2-7,NA,TRBV30,CAWTPGLASPYEQYF,TGTGCCTGGACTCCGGGACTAGCGAGTCCTTACGAGCAGTACTTC
NA,TRBJ1-2,NA,TRBV7-9,CAAQTGGYGYTF,TGTGCCGCCCAAACGGGGGGCTATGGCTACACCTTC
TRBD2,TRBJ2-7,NA,TRBV29-1,CSVEDGASGFSYEQYF,TGCAGCGTTGAAGATGGCGCTAGCGGGTTCTCCTACGAGCAGTACTTC
NA,TRBJ2-1,NA,TRBV27,CASTGVGESDEQFF,TGTGCCAGCACGGGGGTGGGAGAGAGCGATGAGCAGTTCTTC
TRBD2,TRBJ2-7,few,TRBV27,CASSPWTSGTFSEQYF,TGTGCCAGCAGTCCCTGGACTAGCGGGACCTTCTCCGAGCAGTACTTC
NA,TRBJ1-2,once,TRBV30,CAWDGYGYTF,TGTGCCTGGGACGGCTATGGCTACACCTTC
NA,TRBJ2-7,NA,TRBV2,CASKGERYEQYF,TGTGCCAGCAAGGGAGAGCGCTACGAGCAGTACTTC
NA,TRBJ1-2,few,TRBV4-2,CASSAQGVDYGYTF,TGTGCCAGCAGCGCACAGGGAGTTGACTATGGCTACACCTTC
NA,TRBJ2-1,once,TRBV19,CASSISAGLNEQFF,TGTGCCAGTAGTATTAGTGCAGGGCTAAATGAGCAGTTCTTC
TRBD2,TRBJ2-2,NA,TRBV7-9,CAEEGLAPAGELFF,TGTGCCGAAGAGGGACTAGCGCCAGCCGGGGAGCTGTTTTTT
TRBD2,TRBJ2-1,NA,TRBV12-5,CASGPDRGGRGYNEQFF,TGTGCTAGTGGTCCCGATAGGGGCGGGAGGGGGTACAATGAGCAGTTCTTC
NA,TRBJ1-2,few,TRBV4-2,CASSQRAPPGGYTF,TGTGCCAGCAGCCAACGAGCCCCCCCGGGGGGCTACACCTTC
TRBD1,TRBJ1-5,few,TRBV27,CASSGGLGNQPQHF,TGTGCCAGCTCAGGGGGATTGGGCAATCAGCCCCAGCATTTT
TRBD1,TRBJ2-5,NA,TRBV2,CASSEEGTGDETQYF,TGTGCCAGCAGTGAAGAAGGGACAGGGGACGAGACCCAGTACTTC
NA,TRBJ2-3,NA,TRBV7-9,CASRGTSTDTQYF,TGTGCCAGCAGAGGGACTAGCACAGATACGCAGTATTTT
NA,TRBJ2-1,NA,TRBV18,CASSPPGVVNEQFF,TGTGCCAGCTCACCACCCGGCGTGGTCAATGAGCAGTTCTTC
NA,TRBJ2-7,NA,TRBV5-1,CASSPIIAGEQYF,TGCGCCAGCAGCCCAATCATCGCGGGAGAGCAGTACTTC
NA,TRBJ1-1,NA,TRBV30,CAWRALGQTEAFF,TGTGCCTGGAGGGCCCTCGGACAGACTGAAGCTTTCTTT
TRBD1,TRBJ1-1,NA,TRBV5-6,CASSRRDRGPPGEAFF,TGTGCCAGCAGCCGTAGGGACAGGGGGCCGCCTGGTGAAGCTTTCTTT
NA,TRBJ2-3,once,TRBV5-5,CASSPDTSRTDTQYF,TGTGCCAGCAGCCCAGACACCTCCCGCACAGATACGCAGTATTTT
TRBD2,TRBJ2-1,NA,TRBV12-5,CASGLRSSGPYNEQFF,TGTGCTAGTGGTTTGCGGTCTAGCGGACCCTACAATGAGCAGTTCTTC
TRBD2,TRBJ2-2,NA,TRBV5-6,CASRTRTSGKHGELFF,TGTGCCAGCAGAACCCGGACTAGCGGGAAACACGGGGAGCTGTTTTTT
TRBD1,TRBJ2-6,NA,TRBV7-9,CASSLAAGTAGANVLTF,TGTGCCAGCAGCTTAGCAGCCGGGACAGCTGGGGCCAACGTCCTGACTTTC
NA,TRBJ2-2,NA,TRBV7-9,CASSLGFGELFF,TGTGCCAGCAGCCTGGGATTCGGGGAGCTGTTTTTT
TRBD1,TRBJ1-1,once,TRBV5-4,CASSAGTVNTEAFF,TGTGCCAGCAGTGCCGGGACAGTGAACACTGAAGCTTTCTTT
NA,TRBJ1-2,NA,TRBV20-1,CSSWGNYGYTF,TGCAGTTCCTGGGGGAACTATGGCTACACCTTC
NA,TRBJ2-2,NA,TRBV18,CASSLLPGQNTGELFF,TGTGCCAGCTCACTTTTACCGGGACAGAACACCGGGGAGCTGTTTTTT
NA,TRBJ1-1,NA,TRBV19,CASSFPGAMNTEAFF,TGTGCCAGTAGTTTTCCGGGGGCAATGAACACTGAAGCTTTCTTT
NA,TRBJ2-1,once,TRBV7-9,CAEGTAGSFYNEQFF,TGTGCCGAAGGGACGGCGGGGAGTTTCTACAATGAGCAGTTCTTC
NA,TRBJ2-4,NA,TRBV7-8,CASSSPGRRGGIQYF,TGTGCCAGCAGCTCGCCCGGCCGCCGGGGTGGCATTCAGTACTTC
NA,TRBJ1-5,few,TRBV6-1,CASSEWMNQPQHF,TGTGCCAGCAGTGAATGGATGAATCAGCCCCAGCATTTT
NA,TRBJ2-7,NA,TRBV6-6,CASSYYSVQYF,TGTGCCAGCAGTTACTACTCTGTGCAGTACTTC
NA,TRBJ1-1,few,TRBV14,CASSLGQNTEAFF,TGTGCCAGCAGCCTCGGACAGAACACTGAAGCTTTCTTT
NA,TRBJ1-5,NA,TRBV27,CASSWDVDQPQHF,TGTGCCAGCAGTTGGGACGTCGATCAGCCCCAGCATTTT
TRBD2,TRBJ2-7,NA,TRBV27,CASSLEGGSLSEQYF,TGTGCCAGCAGCTTAGAGGGCGGGAGTTTGAGTGAGCAGTACTTC
NA,TRBJ2-5,NA,TRBV29-1,CSTYYQETQYF,TGCAGCACATACTACCAAGAGACCCAGTACTTC
TRBD2,TRBJ2-3,NA,TRBV7-9,CASSRLAGDLADTQYF,TGTGCCAGCAGCAGACTAGCGGGAGATCTCGCAGATACGCAGTATTTT
NA,TRBJ1-5,NA,TRBV18,CASSPNRAPGSGQPQHF,TGTGCCAGCTCACCCAACCGGGCCCCCGGATCCGGACAGCCCCAGCATTTT
NA,TRBJ2-7,NA,TRBV2,CASSEAHRTYEQYF,TGTGCCAGCAGTGAAGCGCACAGAACCTACGAGCAGTACTTC
NA,TRBJ1-4,few,TRBV7-7,CASSSNSGNEKLFF,TGTGCCAGCAGCTCCAACAGTGGAAATGAAAAACTGTTTTTT
TRBD1,TRBJ1-1,many,TRBV5-4,CASSWDRNTEAFF,TGTGCCAGCAGCTGGGACAGGAACACTGAAGCTTTCTTT
NA,TRBJ1-1,NA,TRBV19,CASHGGIEAFF,TGTGCCAGTCATGGGGGGATTGAAGCTTTCTTT
NA,TRBJ1-2,NA,TRBV30,CAWSGGSTNIF,TGTGCCTGGAGTGGCGGCAGCACCAATATCTTC
TRBD2,TRBJ2-3,NA,TRBV29-1,CSVELAGVGTQYF,TGCAGCGTTGAACTAGCGGGAGTGGGAACGCAGTATTTT
NA,TRBJ2-1,once,TRBV5-4,CASSLLQGMNEQFF,TGTGCCAGCAGCTTGCTCCAGGGAATGAATGAGCAGTTCTTC
TRBD2,TRBJ2-7,NA,TRBV6-1,CASSDYGTSGYEQYF,TGTGCCAGCAGTGATTACGGGACTAGCGGGTACGAGCAGTACTTC
NA,TRBJ2-1,once,TRBV30,CAWSVWGSRYNEQFF,TGTGCCTGGAGTGTATGGGGGAGCAGGTACAATGAGCAGTTCTTC
NA,TRBJ2-7,once,TRBV6-5,CASSRNHEQYF,TGTGCCAGCAGTCGGAACCACGAGCAGTACTTC
NA,TRBJ1-1,NA,TRBV6-5,CASSLSEVRLNTEAFF,TGTGCCAGCAGTTTGAGTGAAGTCAGATTGAACACTGAAGCTTTCTTT
NA,TRBJ1-5,NA,TRBV2,CASVQSYSNQPQHF,TGTGCCAGCGTACAGTCTTATAGCAATCAGCCCCAGCATTTT
TRBD2,TRBJ2-7,NA,TRBV4-1,CASSPGLAGTYEQYF,TGCGCCAGCAGCCCCGGACTAGCGGGTACCTACGAGCAGTACTTC
TRBD2,TRBJ2-1,NA,TRBV7-3,CASSKPGLAANEQFF,TGTGCCAGCAGCAAACCGGGACTAGCTGCCAATGAGCAGTTCTTC
NA,TRBJ2-7,NA,TRBV30,CAWTHIGRGTRYEQYF,TGTGCCTGGACACACATAGGACGGGGGACACGGTACGAGCAGTACTTC
TRBD2,TRBJ2-7,NA,TRBV30,CACRAGSGNSYEQYF,TGTGCCTGTCGAGCAGGGAGCGGGAACAGTTACGAGCAGTACTTC
TRBD1,TRBJ1-2,NA,TRBV5-6,CASSLRTGGAWIGWGYTF,TGTGCCAGCAGCTTACGGACAGGGGGCGCGTGGATTGGCTGGGGCTACACCTTC
NA,TRBJ2-7,few,TRBV18,CASSPMTGSYEQYF,TGTGCCAGCTCACCGATGACTGGATCCTACGAGCAGTACTTC
TRBD2,TRBJ2-7,NA,TRBV11-2,CASSLARAGGLYEQYF,TGTGCCAGCAGCTTAGCCCGGGCGGGAGGACTTTACGAGCAGTACTTC